These T cell receptor beta chains were read from a single sample in a study of cytomegalovirus exposure and HLA in healthy donors. Profiling relied on immunoSEQ multiplex PCR, and the TCRdb table lists in-frame clones only, not all of them. The sample yields about 170,000 clones, about 76% seen once. Sequenced sample: PBMCs. Receptors originate from a woman aged 18 to 35 in good health and CMV-seropositive. Each CDR3 is given with its conserved first and last residue. A D gene is named only where the DNA matches it firmly. Some rows mark clone size as missing; the rest say once, few, many or name a class of expanded clone.

CDR3 length: 11; clone size: once; D gene: TRBD1; J gene: TRBJ2-1; V gene: TRBV20-1; CDR3 DNA: TGCAGTGCTCCACAGGGGACCGAGCAGTTCTTC; CDR3 protein: CSAPQGTEQFF
CDR3 length: 14; clone size: .; D gene: TRBD2; J gene: TRBJ2-1; V gene: TRBV7-3; CDR3 DNA: TGTGCCAGCAGCCCCCGCCCGGGGGGTGGTGAGCAGTTCTTC; CDR3 protein: CASSPRPGGGEQFF
CDR3 length: 18; clone size: few; D gene: TRBD1; J gene: TRBJ1-1; V gene: TRBV4-3; CDR3 DNA: TGCGCCAGCAGCCAAGCAACAGGGGGCACCTCGGGGTACACTGAAGCTTTCTTT; CDR3 protein: CASSQATGGTSGYTEAFF
CDR3 length: 15; clone size: .; D gene: TRBD1; J gene: TRBJ2-3; V gene: TRBV6-4; CDR3 DNA: TGTGCCAGCAGTGCTCTGGGGACAGAGACAGATACGCAGTATTTT; CDR3 protein: CASSALGTETDTQYF
CDR3 length: 15; clone size: .; D gene: .; J gene: TRBJ1-2; V gene: TRBV5-8; CDR3 DNA: TGTGCCAGCAGCTCCTACAGGGTCCTTGTCTATGGCTACACCTTC; CDR3 protein: CASSSYRVLVYGYTF
CDR3 length: 15; clone size: .; D gene: TRBD2; J gene: TRBJ2-2; V gene: TRBV19; CDR3 DNA: TGTGCCAGTAGTTTTAGCGGGGGGATTACCGGGGAGCTGTTTTTT; CDR3 protein: CASSFSGGITGELFF
CDR3 length: 17; clone size: .; D gene: .; J gene: TRBJ2-7; V gene: TRBV28; CDR3 DNA: TGTGCCAGCAGTTTATATGGGGGGAGTTCTAGCTCCTACGAGCAGTACTTC; CDR3 protein: CASSLYGGSSSSYEQYF
CDR3 length: 15; clone size: .; D gene: TRBD2; J gene: TRBJ2-1; V gene: TRBV28; CDR3 DNA: TGTGCCAGCAGCAAAACTAGCGGGGGGGCTAATGAGCAGTTCTTC; CDR3 protein: CASSKTSGGANEQFF
CDR3 length: 15; clone size: .; D gene: TRBD1; J gene: TRBJ2-1; V gene: TRBV9; CDR3 DNA: TGTGCCAGCAGCCCCGTGGGACAGGGGTTTCATGAGCAGTTCTTC; CDR3 protein: CASSPVGQGFHEQFF
CDR3 length: 13; clone size: many; D gene: TRBD1; J gene: TRBJ1-1; V gene: TRBV15; CDR3 DNA: TGTGCCACCATAAGACAGGGGGTTCCTGAAGCTTTCTTT; CDR3 protein: CATIRQGVPEAFF
CDR3 length: 14; clone size: .; D gene: .; J gene: TRBJ1-2; V gene: TRBV13; CDR3 DNA: TGTGCCAGCAGCTTAGGGACAGCGCCTTATGGCTACACCTTC; CDR3 protein: CASSLGTAPYGYTF
CDR3 length: 15; clone size: few; D gene: TRBD1; J gene: TRBJ1-3; V gene: TRBV11-2; CDR3 DNA: TGTGCCAGCAGCGTACAGGGGGAACCTGGAAACACCATATATTTT; CDR3 protein: CASSVQGEPGNTIYF
CDR3 length: 15; clone size: .; D gene: .; J gene: TRBJ2-7; V gene: TRBV7-9; CDR3 DNA: TGTGCCAGCAGGGCGGGGACGGAGCCTCACTACGAGCAGTACTTC; CDR3 protein: CASRAGTEPHYEQYF
CDR3 length: 14; clone size: .; D gene: TRBD1; J gene: TRBJ2-7; V gene: TRBV4-3; CDR3 DNA: TGCGCCAGCAGCCCAAGGACAGGAGCCTACGAGCAGTACTTC; CDR3 protein: CASSPRTGAYEQYF
CDR3 length: 14; clone size: .; D gene: TRBD1; J gene: TRBJ1-1; V gene: TRBV28; CDR3 DNA: TGTGCCAGCAGTTTATTACAGGGGGGTTCTGAAGCTTTCTTT; CDR3 protein: CASSLLQGGSEAFF
CDR3 length: 15; clone size: .; D gene: .; J gene: TRBJ2-5; V gene: TRBV5-1; CDR3 DNA: TGCGCCAGCAGCTTGTCAGGGGACGGCCAAGAGACCCAGTACTTC; CDR3 protein: CASSLSGDGQETQYF
CDR3 length: 15; clone size: .; D gene: TRBD1; J gene: TRBJ1-4; V gene: TRBV28; CDR3 DNA: TGTGCCAGCAGTTTATCACAGGGGGCAAGGGAAAAACTGTTTTTT; CDR3 protein: CASSLSQGAREKLFF
CDR3 length: 14; clone size: few; D gene: TRBD1; J gene: TRBJ2-7; V gene: TRBV5-5; CDR3 DNA: TGTGCCAGCAGCTTTGGACAGGGGGTCTACGAGCAGTACTTC; CDR3 protein: CASSFGQGVYEQYF
CDR3 length: 15; clone size: .; D gene: TRBD2; J gene: TRBJ2-2; V gene: TRBV9; CDR3 DNA: TGTGCCAGCAGCGCCGGGACTAGCGGAACCGGGGAGCTGTTTTTT; CDR3 protein: CASSAGTSGTGELFF
CDR3 length: 14; clone size: once; D gene: TRBD1; J gene: TRBJ2-7; V gene: TRBV28; CDR3 DNA: TGTGCCAGCAGGCGGGACAGGGATCCCTACGAGCAGTACTTC; CDR3 protein: CASRRDRDPYEQYF
CDR3 length: 14; clone size: .; D gene: TRBD1; J gene: TRBJ2-6; V gene: TRBV5-4; CDR3 DNA: TGTGCCAGCAGCTCCCGACAGGGGACCAACGTCCTGACTTTC; CDR3 protein: CASSSRQGTNVLTF
CDR3 length: 17; clone size: .; D gene: TRBD2; J gene: TRBJ2-3; V gene: TRBV5-1; CDR3 DNA: TGCGCCAGCAGCGGGGCCGCTAGCGGGGGGGCCGTAGATACGCAGTATTTT; CDR3 protein: CASSGAASGGAVDTQYF
CDR3 length: 12; clone size: .; D gene: .; J gene: TRBJ1-1; V gene: TRBV7-9; CDR3 DNA: TGTGCCAGCAGCTTAGGTGAGACTGAAGCTTTCTTT; CDR3 protein: CASSLGETEAFF
CDR3 length: 16; clone size: .; D gene: TRBD1; J gene: TRBJ1-3; V gene: TRBV9; CDR3 DNA: TGTGCCAGCAGCGTCGAATTAACAGGGGCTGGAAACACCATATATTTT; CDR3 protein: CASSVELTGAGNTIYF
CDR3 length: 15; clone size: .; D gene: .; J gene: TRBJ1-5; V gene: TRBV15; CDR3 DNA: TGTGCCACCAGCAGAGATCAGGGATCAGGACAGCCCCAGCATTTT; CDR3 protein: CATSRDQGSGQPQHF
CDR3 length: 18; clone size: .; D gene: .; J gene: TRBJ2-3; V gene: TRBV4-3; CDR3 DNA: TGCGCCAGCAGCCCTAAAGGTGAACAGGTAAATTGCACAGATACGCAGTATTTT; CDR3 protein: CASSPKGEQVNCTDTQYF
CDR3 length: 15; clone size: .; D gene: TRBD1; J gene: TRBJ2-1; V gene: TRBV9; CDR3 DNA: TGTGCCAGCAGCGTAAGGGGACAGGTCTACAATGAGCAGTTCTTC; CDR3 protein: CASSVRGQVYNEQFF
CDR3 length: 16; clone size: .; D gene: .; J gene: TRBJ2-7; V gene: TRBV7-2; CDR3 DNA: TGTGCCAGCAGCTTTCGTCAATCGGGACACCTCTACGAGCAGTACTTC; CDR3 protein: CASSFRQSGHLYEQYF
CDR3 length: 13; clone size: .; D gene: .; J gene: TRBJ1-4; V gene: TRBV6-6; CDR3 DNA: TGTGCCAGCACAGAGGGTACGGATGAAAAACTGTTTTTT; CDR3 protein: CASTEGTDEKLFF
CDR3 length: 13; clone size: .; D gene: TRBD1; J gene: TRBJ2-7; V gene: TRBV11-3; CDR3 DNA: TGTGCCAGCAGCGCCGGGACAGCCTACGAGCAGTACTTC; CDR3 protein: CASSAGTAYEQYF
CDR3 length: 13; clone size: .; D gene: .; J gene: TRBJ2-7; V gene: TRBV6-5; CDR3 DNA: TGTGCCAGCAGTTACGGGGACTCTCCCGAGCAGTACTTC; CDR3 protein: CASSYGDSPEQYF
CDR3 length: 16; clone size: .; D gene: TRBD1; J gene: TRBJ1-2; V gene: TRBV5-8; CDR3 DNA: TGTGCCAGCAGCTTGTTCCAGGGGGAAGCTAACTATGGCTACACCTTC; CDR3 protein: CASSLFQGEANYGYTF
CDR3 length: 15; clone size: .; D gene: .; J gene: TRBJ2-3; V gene: TRBV5-4; CDR3 DNA: TGTGCCAGCAGAGTATTCGCGCGGGGCACAGATACGCAGTATTTT; CDR3 protein: CASRVFARGTDTQYF
CDR3 length: 17; clone size: .; D gene: TRBD1; J gene: TRBJ2-7; V gene: TRBV7-8; CDR3 DNA: TGTGCCAGCAGCTTGCCCCCGGGACAGGGGGCAGGGTACGAGCAGTACTTC; CDR3 protein: CASSLPPGQGAGYEQYF
CDR3 length: 14; clone size: .; D gene: .; J gene: TRBJ2-5; V gene: TRBV9; CDR3 DNA: TGTGCCAGCAGCGTAGTAGCTAGTCAAGAGACCCAGTACTTC; CDR3 protein: CASSVVASQETQYF
CDR3 length: 16; clone size: once; D gene: .; J gene: TRBJ2-5; V gene: TRBV13; CDR3 DNA: TGTGCCAGCAGCTCCCGGGGAGCGGTGTACCAAGAGACCCAGTACTTC; CDR3 protein: CASSSRGAVYQETQYF
CDR3 length: 14; clone size: once; D gene: TRBD1; J gene: TRBJ1-5; V gene: TRBV19; CDR3 DNA: TGTGCCAGTAGTATCATAGCAGGGGGTCAGCCCCAGCATTTT; CDR3 protein: CASSIIAGGQPQHF
CDR3 length: 14; clone size: once; D gene: .; J gene: TRBJ1-2; V gene: TRBV7-2; CDR3 DNA: TGTGCCAGCAGCTTAGATCCAGGCAACTATGGCTACACCTTC; CDR3 protein: CASSLDPGNYGYTF
CDR3 length: 15; clone size: .; D gene: TRBD1; J gene: TRBJ1-5; V gene: TRBV6-1; CDR3 DNA: TGTGCCAGCAGCCGCGGGACAGGGGAATCTCAGCCCCAGCATTTT; CDR3 protein: CASSRGTGESQPQHF
CDR3 length: 16; clone size: .; D gene: TRBD1; J gene: TRBJ1-5; V gene: TRBV19; CDR3 DNA: TGTGCCAGTAGTATCCCAAGGGGGACAGGGGATCAGCCCCAGCATTTT; CDR3 protein: CASSIPRGTGDQPQHF
CDR3 length: 13; clone size: once; D gene: .; J gene: TRBJ1-1; V gene: TRBV4-3; CDR3 DNA: TGCGCCAGCAGCCAAGACAGGAACACTGAAGCTTTCTTT; CDR3 protein: CASSQDRNTEAFF